The sequence of this TCR beta chain was determined in a study of CXCR3-negative and CXCR3-positive naive CD8 T cells. Per germline, CDR1 SGHTA and CDR2 FQGNSA. The CDR3 extends over 18 amino acids. Triplicate sorts, 320,000 or so cells apiece, were made for each CD8+ T cell subset. All TRB cDNA libraries came from 5' RACE performed with UMI labels. From its re-call of the 5' RACE reads, TCRdb lists each CDR3 protein once, without DNA. The sample data list 60,000 or so distinct CDR3 sequences. Sequencing was performed on memory CD8+ T cells from blood. J is TRBJ2-3 and V is TRBV7-2; there is no DNA to check the TCRdb D call of TRBD2. The origin of this receptor is a human donor in good health. Some clones in this sample may be carry-over from other donors' samples. The CDR3: CASSFGTSGRAPADTQYF.